The entry below gives a single T cell receptor (beta chain) sequence along with its context. The antigen is undetermined. This sample is part of a study of a mutant IDH1 vaccine in newly diagnosed glioma. Overall study context: Previous care, which was radiotherapy, temozolomide, or both, most often involved both.

Indicated time point: week 47, end of study. Topical imiquimod accompanied each vaccine dose, which consisted of 300 ug of mutant IDH1 20-mer peptide. The method was immunoSEQ multiplex PCR; TCRdb's version includes in-frame clones alone and lacks a portion of them. The data show around 50,000 clones, around 85% seen once. Study results and caveats: Most patients, around 93%, showed vaccine-induced immune responses.

The CDR3 totals 12 residues. Germline CDR1 is ENHRY and CDR2 is SYGVKD. V was clipped by 4 bases and J by 4 bases, with 7 bases between them. The sequence was obtained from a woman between 25 and 40 years old with glioma. Some clones in this sample may be carry-over from other donors' samples. The V and J genes are TRBV10-3 and TRBJ1-2, with a tentative D call TRBD1 (5 bases). The specimen comprised PBMCs, sampled from a glioma patient whose treatment included an IDH1 peptide vaccine. The CDR3 DNA follows: TGTGCCATCAGTGGAGGGGTCTATGGCTACACCTTC. Translating gives CAISGGVYGYTF.